Listed below are T cell receptor beta chains from one sample, sequenced in a study of blood T cell repertoires in COVID-19. Produced via immunoSEQ multiplex PCR; TCRdb's table is partial and in-frame only. The table records about 220,000 clones, about 79% of them present only once. Sequenced sample: PBMCs or T cells enriched from blood (not recorded which). These receptors all come from a woman in her fifties or sixties who had recovered from COVID-19. Both conserved end residues are part of each CDR3. Fields, in order: D gene, clone size, J gene, V gene, CDR3 DNA, CDR3 protein. A D gene is named only where the DNA matches it firmly. Clone sizes are given selectively: once, few, many, or a class where the clone is expanded.

d_call: .
clone_size: .
j_call: TRBJ2-1
v_call: TRBV12-3/TRBV12-4
cdr3_nt: TGTGCCAGCAACGAGGGCTCCTACAATGAGCAGTTCTTC
cdr3_aa: CASNEGSYNEQFF

d_call: .
clone_size: .
j_call: TRBJ2-7
v_call: TRBV19
cdr3_nt: TGTGCCAGTAGTGCGGGACGCTCCTACGAGCAGTACTTC
cdr3_aa: CASSAGRSYEQYF

d_call: TRBD1
clone_size: .
j_call: TRBJ1-2
v_call: TRBV7-2
cdr3_nt: TGTGCCAGCAGCTACGACAGGGGTAGTAATGGCTACACCTTC
cdr3_aa: CASSYDRGSNGYTF

d_call: .
clone_size: .
j_call: TRBJ1-2
v_call: TRBV7-2
cdr3_nt: TGTGCCAGCAGCTTATATTCGCAGGTCGGCCTCTATGGCTACACCTTC
cdr3_aa: CASSLYSQVGLYGYTF

d_call: TRBD1
clone_size: .
j_call: TRBJ1-5
v_call: TRBV10-3
cdr3_nt: TGTGCCATAACAGGGGGTGACGAGCAGCCCCAGCATTTT
cdr3_aa: CAITGGDEQPQHF

d_call: TRBD2
clone_size: few
j_call: TRBJ2-1
v_call: TRBV4-2
cdr3_nt: TGTGCCAGCGGGGACCCTAGCGGCTCCTACAATGAGCAGTTCTTC
cdr3_aa: CASGDPSGSYNEQFF

d_call: .
clone_size: .
j_call: TRBJ1-2
v_call: TRBV4-2
cdr3_nt: TGTGCCAGCAGCCAAGAAGGGGGTCAGGACCCAGCTTTTGAAGGCTACACCTTC
cdr3_aa: CASSQEGGQDPAFEGYTF

d_call: .
clone_size: .
j_call: TRBJ2-4
v_call: TRBV20-1
cdr3_nt: TGCAGTGCTAGTAAAGCGGAGACCATAGGGGGAAACATTCAGTACTTC
cdr3_aa: CSASKAETIGGNIQYF

d_call: .
clone_size: .
j_call: TRBJ2-1
v_call: TRBV12-2
cdr3_nt: TGTGCAAGTCGCTCAACCGGGACTAGCGGGAGAGTGGTCCACAATGAGCAGTTCTTC
cdr3_aa: CASRSTGTSGRVVHNEQFF

d_call: TRBD1
clone_size: .
j_call: TRBJ2-3
v_call: TRBV6-5
cdr3_nt: TGTGCCAGCAGCCGGGGACAGCCCAGCGATACGCAGTATTTT
cdr3_aa: CASSRGQPSDTQYF

d_call: .
clone_size: .
j_call: TRBJ1-4
v_call: TRBV4-3
cdr3_nt: TGCGCCAGCAGCCAAGATAGGTCCAGGGGTTGGGAAAAACTGTTTTTT
cdr3_aa: CASSQDRSRGWEKLFF

d_call: TRBD1
clone_size: .
j_call: TRBJ1-5
v_call: TRBV6-5
cdr3_nt: TGTGCCAGCAGCGGACAGGGGAGCAATCAGCCCCAGCATTTT
cdr3_aa: CASSGQGSNQPQHF

d_call: .
clone_size: .
j_call: TRBJ1-5
v_call: TRBV7-2
cdr3_nt: TGTGCCAGCAGCTTGTATTCCGGCAATCAGCCCCAGCATTTT
cdr3_aa: CASSLYSGNQPQHF

d_call: TRBD1
clone_size: .
j_call: TRBJ1-5
v_call: TRBV7-2
cdr3_nt: TGTGCCAGCAGCTTAGTATGGACAGGGGGTGGGTTGGGTCAGCCCCAGCATTTT
cdr3_aa: CASSLVWTGGGLGQPQHF

d_call: TRBD1
clone_size: .
j_call: TRBJ2-6
v_call: TRBV13
cdr3_nt: TGTGCCAGCAGCTGGGGACAGGGGACTGGGGCCAACGTCCTGACTTTC
cdr3_aa: CASSWGQGTGANVLTF

d_call: .
clone_size: .
j_call: TRBJ1-1
v_call: TRBV5-1
cdr3_nt: TGCGCCAGCAGCACTACAGGGACCCGAGTCTACACTGAAGCTTTCTTT
cdr3_aa: CASSTTGTRVYTEAFF

d_call: .
clone_size: .
j_call: TRBJ2-2
v_call: TRBV25-1
cdr3_nt: TGTGCCAGCAGCCTAGGATCCGGCCACGGGGAGCTGTTTTTT
cdr3_aa: CASSLGSGHGELFF

d_call: TRBD1
clone_size: .
j_call: TRBJ1-2
v_call: TRBV13
cdr3_nt: TGTGCCAGCAGCCGACGGGACAGGGTTTTTGGCTACACCTTC
cdr3_aa: CASSRRDRVFGYTF

d_call: TRBD2
clone_size: .
j_call: TRBJ2-2
v_call: TRBV10-2
cdr3_nt: TGCGCCAGCAGTGATTCCCTCTTTAGCGGGAGCTGGACCGGGGAGCTGTTTTTT
cdr3_aa: CASSDSLFSGSWTGELFF

d_call: .
clone_size: .
j_call: TRBJ2-1
v_call: TRBV2
cdr3_nt: TGTGCCAGCAGCGAGACAGGCAATGAGCAGTTCTTC
cdr3_aa: CASSETGNEQFF

d_call: TRBD2
clone_size: .
j_call: TRBJ2-3
v_call: TRBV11-1
cdr3_nt: TGTGCCAGCAGTCAAAGGGGCGGGAGAGGTACAGATACGCAGTATTTT
cdr3_aa: CASSQRGGRGTDTQYF

d_call: TRBD2
clone_size: .
j_call: TRBJ2-7
v_call: TRBV7-2
cdr3_nt: TGTGCCAGCAGCTTAGCATCTAGCGGGGCATCCTACGAGCAGTACTTC
cdr3_aa: CASSLASSGASYEQYF

d_call: TRBD1
clone_size: few
j_call: TRBJ1-2
v_call: TRBV27
cdr3_nt: TGTGCCAGCATCGATCCGGGACAGGGGACCGATGGCTACACCTTC
cdr3_aa: CASIDPGQGTDGYTF

d_call: TRBD1
clone_size: .
j_call: TRBJ1-1
v_call: TRBV2
cdr3_nt: TGTGCCAGCAGTCAACAGGGGTCGTGGACTGAAGCTTTCTTT
cdr3_aa: CASSQQGSWTEAFF

d_call: TRBD1
clone_size: .
j_call: TRBJ1-6
v_call: TRBV5-1
cdr3_nt: TGCGCCAGCAGCGGGGGACAGGATAATTCACCCCTCCACTTT
cdr3_aa: CASSGGQDNSPLHF

d_call: .
clone_size: .
j_call: TRBJ1-6
v_call: TRBV27
cdr3_nt: TGTGCCAGCAGTTTCAAAAGGGGATCACCCCTCCACTTT
cdr3_aa: CASSFKRGSPLHF

d_call: TRBD1
clone_size: .
j_call: TRBJ1-5
v_call: TRBV6-5
cdr3_nt: TGTGCCAGCAGTCGGACAGGGAGCAATCAGCCCCAGCATTTT
cdr3_aa: CASSRTGSNQPQHF

d_call: .
clone_size: .
j_call: TRBJ2-3
v_call: TRBV7-2
cdr3_nt: TGTGCCAGCAGCTTGGGGGGGGCCTCAGATACGCAGTATTTT
cdr3_aa: CASSLGGASDTQYF

d_call: TRBD1
clone_size: .
j_call: TRBJ1-2
v_call: TRBV10-3
cdr3_nt: TGTGCCATCAGTGGACAGGGAGACTATGGCTACACCTTC
cdr3_aa: CAISGQGDYGYTF

d_call: TRBD1
clone_size: .
j_call: TRBJ2-1
v_call: TRBV25-1
cdr3_nt: TGTGCCAGCGGGCGACAGGGGGCAGACAATGAGCAGTTCTTC
cdr3_aa: CASGRQGADNEQFF

d_call: .
clone_size: few
j_call: TRBJ2-1
v_call: TRBV18
cdr3_nt: TGTGCCAGCTCACCATCGGGGGATGTGGAGAATGAGCAGTTCTTC
cdr3_aa: CASSPSGDVENEQFF

d_call: TRBD2
clone_size: once
j_call: TRBJ2-5
v_call: TRBV10-3
cdr3_nt: TGTGCCACACTAGCGGGGGATCAAGAGACCCAGTACTTC
cdr3_aa: CATLAGDQETQYF

d_call: TRBD2
clone_size: .
j_call: TRBJ2-7
v_call: TRBV27
cdr3_nt: TGTGCCAGCAGCCCCACCCCGGGCGGGGGACTCGGCGAGCAGTACTTC
cdr3_aa: CASSPTPGGGLGEQYF

d_call: .
clone_size: .
j_call: TRBJ1-5
v_call: TRBV2
cdr3_nt: TGTGCCAGCAGTCAGACAGCGAGCAATCAGCCCCAGCATTTT
cdr3_aa: CASSQTASNQPQHF

d_call: TRBD2
clone_size: .
j_call: TRBJ2-1
v_call: TRBV4-2
cdr3_nt: TGTGCCAGCAGCCAAGACTTCTCCAGCGGGGTCTACAATGAGCAGTTCTTC
cdr3_aa: CASSQDFSSGVYNEQFF

d_call: TRBD2
clone_size: .
j_call: TRBJ2-3
v_call: TRBV4-3
cdr3_nt: TGCGCCAGCAGCCAAGATGCGGCGGGGGTCACAGATACGCAGTATTTT
cdr3_aa: CASSQDAAGVTDTQYF

d_call: TRBD1
clone_size: .
j_call: TRBJ1-3
v_call: TRBV2
cdr3_nt: TGTGCCAGCAGGGCTACAGGGGACGGAAACACCATATATTTT
cdr3_aa: CASRATGDGNTIYF

d_call: TRBD1
clone_size: .
j_call: TRBJ1-1
v_call: TRBV5-1
cdr3_nt: TGCGCCAGCAGCTCGACAGGGTGGAACACTGAAGCTTTCTTT
cdr3_aa: CASSSTGWNTEAFF

d_call: TRBD2
clone_size: .
j_call: TRBJ2-5
v_call: TRBV10-2
cdr3_nt: TGCGCCAGCAGCTTCGACAGACACCGGACTAGCGGGGGGCAAGAGACCCAGTACTTC
cdr3_aa: CASSFDRHRTSGGQETQYF

d_call: .
clone_size: .
j_call: TRBJ2-5
v_call: TRBV7-9
cdr3_nt: TGTGCCAGCAGAAGCGGATCTATTGGGAAGACCCAGTACTTC
cdr3_aa: CASRSGSIGKTQYF

d_call: .
clone_size: .
j_call: TRBJ1-3
v_call: TRBV5-4
cdr3_nt: TGTGCCAGCAGCCTATCCGGGGTCCTCTCTGGAAACACCATATATTTT
cdr3_aa: CASSLSGVLSGNTIYF